This TCR beta chain originates from a study of shared clonotypes between healthy human individuals. Healthy HIV-negative adults without recent acute infections or vaccinations served as donors. Measured with immunoSEQ multiplex PCR; TCRdb has only the in-frame clones, and not every one. The top ten hold around 0.13% of the sample, which has about 2 million clones, 85% to 95% seen once. The CDR3 has 13 amino acids. Deletions cut 3 bases from V and 4 bases from J, with 11 bases between. The V gene's germline CDR1 is SGHRS and CDR2 YFSETQ. Sequenced: naive CD4+ T cells sorted from blood. The subset is: CD45RA+ positively selected. The TCR comes from a man aged 18 to 30 in good health. The V and J genes are TRBV5-1 and TRBJ2-7; D is unclear. The CDR3 reads CASSSYLNYEQYF. CDR3 sequence (DNA): TGCGCCAGCAGCTCTTACCTTAATTACGAGCAGTACTTC.